The 17 T cell receptor beta chains given below trace back to one sample, sequenced in a study of blood T cells in healthy people across ages. Next came a second PCR, run for roughly 6 to 11 cycles, which used a sample-barcoded 5' primer along with a J-beta primer mix. TCRdb reprocessed the 5' RACE reads with MiXCR, giving one entry per CDR3 protein. The table records about 1 million distinct CDR3 sequences, 40% to 50% of them present only once. Source material: blood. Source of these receptors: a woman between 55 and 75 years old in good health.

The chain is built from TRBV10-3 and TRBJ2-1, with D possibly called TRBD1 or TRBD2 (5 bases each). CDR3 length: 14 residues. Per the germline V gene, CDR1 is ENHRY and CDR2 is SYGVKD. Trimming cost V 1 base and J 10 bases, with 14 bases left between them. CDR3 sequence: CAISEYSGTYEQFF. In nucleotides, the CDR3 is TGTGCCATCAGTGAGTACTCGGGGACCTACGAGCAGTTCTTC.

The genes are TRBV6-2 or TRBV6-3 and TRBJ2-1; 7 bases match TRBD2. The junction had 9 bases not matched to a gene; V was cut back by 5 bases and J by 8 bases. Germline V lookup: CDR1 MNHEY, CDR2 SVGEGT. This CDR3 has 14 amino acids. The CDR3 protein is CASSGGRARDEQFF. In DNA, the CDR3 is TGTGCCAGCAGTGGCGGGAGAGCCCGAGATGAGCAGTTCTTC.

The CDR3 here is CSVDPDREDNEQFF. CDR3 nucleotides: TGCAGCGTTGATCCCGACAGGGAGGACAATGAGCAGTTCTTC. V and J are TRBV29-1 and TRBJ2-1; perhaps TRBD1 as D (7 bases). CDR1 and CDR2 from the germline V gene are SQVTM and ANQGSEA. This CDR3 spans 14 amino acids. With 3 bases removed from V and 5 bases from J, the gap between germline ends came to 14 bases.

The chain has TRBV5-1 and TRBJ1-2; 9 bases are a match to TRBD1. Looked up from germline, CDR1 is SGHRS and CDR2 is YFSETQ. CDR3 length: 17 residues. With V trimmed by 0 bases and J by 3 bases, 9 bases remained unmatched. CDR3 region: CASSLEIWDRDDYGYTF. CDR3 coding DNA: TGCGCCAGCAGCTTGGAGATTTGGGACAGGGATGACTATGGCTACACCTTC.

This clonotype appeared a few times. V and J are TRBV11-2 and TRBJ1-2, with D unclear. The CDR3 is 15 amino acids. The germline V gene has CDR1 SGHAT and CDR2 FQNNGV. V lost 1 base and J lost 7, with 16 bases in between. CDR3 residues: CASSLGSTVGSGYTF. The CDR3 DNA sequence: TGTGCCAGCAGCTTAGGCAGCACTGTCGGAAGTGGCTACACCTTC.

The chain uses TRBV4-1 and TRBJ2-7, with 7 bases identical to TRBD1. Germline loops: CDR1 MGHRA, CDR2 YSYEKL. The J segment lost 5 bases and the V segment lost 0 bases, leaving 10 bases of the junction unmatched. The CDR3 is 16 residues long. The CDR3 sequence: CASSQELTGISDEQYF. In nucleotides, the CDR3 is TGCGCCAGCAGCCAAGAACTGACAGGGATTTCCGACGAGCAGTACTTC.

This clonotype was picked up one time. The chain carries TRBV3-1 and TRBJ2-2, with TRBD2 matching 13 bases. The CDR3 runs 18 residues. Germline values: CDR1 LGHDT, CDR2 YNNKEL (reference sequence). Trimming took 4 bases from V and 7 from J; bases not matched to a gene: 12. The CDR3 nucleotides read TGTGCCAGCAGCCCCCGGACTAGCGGGAGAAGTTTTCGCGGGGAGCTGTTTTTT. Protein: CASSPRTSGRSFRGELFF.

The gene calls are TRBV4-2 and TRBJ1-4; the D gene is possibly TRBD1 (5 bases). Germline lookup yields CDR1 LGHNA and CDR2 YNFKEQ. This CDR3 comprises 15 residues. The ends were cut back, 5 bases at V and 4 bases at J, with 14 bases in the middle. The chain's CDR3 is CASSYPGPSNEKLFF. In nucleotides, the CDR3 is TGTGCCAGCAGCTATCCGGGACCGAGTAATGAAAAACTGTTTTTT.

The chain links TRBV4-2 to TRBJ2-5, with 8 bases matching TRBD2. Germline trimming cut 5 bases from V and 11 bases from J; bases unmatched to any gene: 25. This CDR3 has 18 residues. In germline, CDR1 is LGHNA, CDR2 YNFKEQ. CDR3 coding DNA: TGTGCCAGCAGCGAGGAGATAGCGGGACTAGGTTCTCCGCATGAGCAGTACTTC. It codes for CASSEEIAGLGSPHEQYF.

This clonotype was picked up a small number of times. The chain has TRBV5-6 and TRBJ1-2; D is undetermined. The germline gives CDR1 SGHDT, CDR2 YYEEEE. V was trimmed by 1 base and J by 2 bases, leaving 6 bases between them. The length of the CDR3 is 13 residues. Here the CDR3 DNA reads TGTGCCAGCAGCTTGAGGAAGAACTATGGCTACACCTTC. Its protein is CASSLRKNYGYTF. Full variable domain (rest looked up from reference TRBV5-6 and TRBJ1-2): DAGVTQSPTHLIKTRGQQVTLRCSPKSGHDTVSWYQQALGQGPQFIFQYYEEEERQRGNFPDRFSGHQFPNYSSELNVNALLLGDSALYLCASSLRKNYGYTFGSGTRLTVV.

The V call is TRBV7-3, the J call TRBJ2-3, with 11 bases fitting TRBD2. V gave up 5 bases and J gave up 4 bases; unmatched junction bases: 5. CDR1 is SGHTA and CDR2 is FQGTGA in the germline V gene. The CDR3 loop spans 15 amino acids. CDR3 protein: CASSTGTSGPDTQYF. In nucleotides, the CDR3 is TGTGCCAGCAGCACCGGGACTAGCGGCCCAGATACGCAGTATTTT. The full variable domain, completed using reference TRBV7-3 and TRBJ2-3, is GAGVSQTPSNKVTEKGKYVELRCDPISGHTALYWYRQSLGQGPEFLIYFQGTGAADDSGLPNDRFFAVRPEGSVSTLKIQRTERGDSAVYLCASSTGTSGPDTQYFGPGTRLTVL.

The chain recombines TRBV12-5 with TRBJ1-5; possibly TRBD1 for D (6 bases). The ends were cut back, 1 base at V and 2 bases at J, with 9 bases in the middle. The germline gives CDR1 LGHNT, CDR2 FRNRAP. CDR3 length: 15 amino acids. The CDR3 DNA follows: TGTGCTAGTGGTTTGGAACAGGGCGGCAATCAGCCCCAGCATTTT. Translating gives CASGLEQGGNQPQHF.

The chain couples TRBV6-2 or TRBV6-3 to TRBJ2-7, with TRBD1 identical over 12 bases. The junction had 3 bases not matched to a gene; V was cut back by 0 bases and J by 6 bases. The CDR3 spans 15 residues. CDR1 is MNHEY and CDR2 is SVGEGT in the germline V gene. The CDR3 DNA sequence: TGTGCCAGCAGTTACTCCGGGACAGGGGGCTTCGAGCAGTACTTC. Protein: CASSYSGTGGFEQYF.

The sample holds many counts of this clonotype. The genes are TRBV20-1 and TRBJ2-5; D is unresolved. Germline loops: CDR1 DFQATT, CDR2 SNEGSKA (reference sequence). The CDR3 runs 15 residues. V lost 0 bases and J 5 bases, leaving 16 bases between the germline ends. This CDR3 reads CSARDRATLGETQYF. The CDR3 DNA reads TGCAGTGCTAGAGATCGGGCCACGCTGGGTGAGACCCAGTACTTC.

The table lists this clonotype with a few counts. The rearrangement joins TRBV7-9 to TRBJ1-2; the match to TRBD1 covers 9 bases. The CDR3 contains 17 residues. V gave up 4 bases and J gave up 4 bases; unmatched junction bases: 13. Germline CDR1 SEHNR, CDR2 FQNEAQ (reference sequence). The CDR3 loop is CASSSPRDRVSGYGYTF. The CDR3 DNA follows: TGTGCCAGCAGCTCGCCCCGGGACAGGGTCTCGGGCTATGGCTACACCTTC.

V and J are TRBV6-6 and TRBJ2-1; D gene uncertain. The J call may not be correct, given that the DNA end is closer to TRBJ2-7. The CDR3 is 12 amino acids. From germline, CDR1 is MNHNY and CDR2 SVGAGI (reference sequence). CDR3 region: CASSSSRYEQYF. DNA for the CDR3: TGTGCCAGCAGTTCCTCCAGATACGAGCAGTACTTC.

The J gene is TRBJ2-7, the V gene TRBV6-5, with TRBD2 matching 11 bases. Matching the DNA end better, TRBJ2-5 makes the J call doubtful. Germline V gives CDR1 MNHEY, CDR2 SVGAGI. CDR3 length: 15 amino acids. The CDR3 loop is CASSYTRLAGETQYF. The CDR3 bases are TGTGCCAGCAGTTACACTCGACTAGCGGGGGAGACCCAGTACTTC.